This record looks at one T cell receptor (beta chain) sequence and its context. The sample holds other DNA sequences that translate to the same CDR3. The sample comes from a study of control samples from healthy donors and cancer patients. Only in-frame clones appear in the TCRdb table, and some are missing; sequencing was by immunoSEQ multiplex PCR. Seen here are 160,000 or so clones, approximately 94% observed once, and the top ten hold 8.5%. Germline CDR1 is SGHRS and CDR2 is YFSETQ. V shed 4 bases, J shed 6 bases, and the junction held 14 bases outside the gene matches. The CDR3 loop spans 16 amino acids.

What was sequenced was blood. The rearrangement joins TRBV5-1 to TRBJ2-7, with TRBD2 identical over 9 bases. The clonotype comes from a woman in her thirties or forties in good health. The CDR3 DNA sequence: TGCGCCAGCAGCGAGGGGCTCGGCGGGGGGGCCGGCGAGCAGTACTTC. Protein sequence: CASSEGLGGGAGEQYF.